Included here is one T cell receptor beta chain sequence, with context. J lost 1 base, V lost 0 bases, and 2 bases had no gene match. The CDR3 runs to 15 residues. The germline gives CDR1 MNHEY, CDR2 SVGAGI. This sample is part of a study of blood T cell repertoires in COVID-19. As for the study in general: PBMCs, B-cell-depleted T cells, or T cells were the source of the cDNA or gDNA that made up the material.

The study drew participants aged about 18 to 95 years from roughly 25 US areas. Per the original data handling: Estimation of nucleated cell counts relied on the amplification of reference gene primers. Libraries were prepared by immunoSEQ multiplex PCR; TCRdb keeps only in-frame clonotypes and omits some of them. V and J calls and clone size are those listed in that table; D and trimming were worked out from the DNA. The sample has around 400,000 clones; about 88% are singletons. This chain links TRBV6-5 with TRBJ1-2; 7 bases agree with TRBD1. The clonotype comes from a woman younger than 30 who had been exposed to COVID-19. Sequencing was done on a sample of PBMCs or T cells enriched from blood (not recorded which). The CDR3, as DNA: TGTGCCAGCAGTTACTCCGCAGGGGGTAACTATGGCTACACCTTC. Translated, it gives CASSYSAGGNYGYTF.